This is a list of T cell receptor beta chains from one sample in a study of shared clonotypes between healthy human individuals. The table came from immunoSEQ multiplex PCR; TCRdb's copy has only in-frame clones and leaves some out. The table lists about 180,000 clones, approximately 95% of them singletons, with roughly 0.07% in the top ten. The specimen sequenced was naive CD4+ T cells sorted from blood. The receptors were sampled from a woman aged 25 to 39 in good health. Each CDR3 is given with its conserved first and last residue. The D gene is left open where the match is weak. Only part of the rows carry a size: once, few, many, or a class if the clone is expanded.

clone_size	v_call	d_call	j_call	cdr3_nt	cdr3_aa
.	TRBV28	TRBD1	TRBJ1-1	TGTGCCAGCAGTTCCGGACAGGGGGACACTGAAGCTTTCTTT	CASSSGQGDTEAFF
.	TRBV11-3	.	TRBJ2-7	TGTGCCAGCAGCTGGGGGGCGGAGTACGAGCAGTACTTC	CASSWGAEYEQYF
.	TRBV10-2	.	TRBJ2-7	TGCGCCAGTTCCCTCCTCCCTAGGGCCTACGAGCAGTACTTC	CASSLLPRAYEQYF
.	TRBV28	TRBD2	TRBJ2-7	TGTGCCAGCAGCATAGGGACTAGCGGATACGAGCAGTACTTC	CASSIGTSGYEQYF
.	TRBV13	TRBD1	TRBJ2-5	TGTGCCAGCAGCATGGATCCGGGACAGGGGAGTGAGACCCAGTACTTC	CASSMDPGQGSETQYF
.	TRBV2	.	TRBJ2-2	TGTGCCAGCTGGGCCGGGCAGGGAGAGACCGGGGAGCTGTTTTTT	CASWAGQGETGELFF
.	TRBV6-5	TRBD1	TRBJ2-1	TGTGCCAGCAGCTGGGACAGGTACAATGAGCAGTTCTTC	CASSWDRYNEQFF
.	TRBV5-1	.	TRBJ1-1	TGCGCCAGCAGCTTGGCCTCGGCAGGGGCCCTGAACACTGAAGCTTTCTTT	CASSLASAGALNTEAFF
.	TRBV7-3	TRBD1	TRBJ1-3	TGTGCCAGCAGCTCCCAAGAACAGGGGTCTGGAAACACCATATATTTT	CASSSQEQGSGNTIYF
.	TRBV11-2	.	TRBJ2-7	TGTGCCAGCAGCTTAACAGAGGCCAACGAGCAGTACTTC	CASSLTEANEQYF
few	TRBV25-1	.	TRBJ2-7	TGTGCCAGCAAGGGGCCAGAATCTTCCTACGAGCAGTACTTC	CASKGPESSYEQYF
.	TRBV30	TRBD1	TRBJ1-5	TGTGCCTGGAGTGTACCCGGGACAGGGGGTCAGCCCCAGCATTTT	CAWSVPGTGGQPQHF
.	TRBV6-1	TRBD1	TRBJ1-2	TGTGCCAGCAGTGATGTGGACAGGGATCGGAACTATGGCTACACCTTC	CASSDVDRDRNYGYTF
.	TRBV7-9	.	TRBJ1-3	TGTGCCAGCAGCGCCGACTTCTCGAGGAGGGGGGACACCATATATTTT	CASSADFSRRGDTIYF
.	TRBV27	.	TRBJ2-5	TGTGCCAGCAGTTTACGGAGACAAGAGACCCAGTACTTC	CASSLRRQETQYF
.	TRBV25-1	.	TRBJ2-5	TGTGCCAGCAGTTCTTGGCAGGGCCAGTACTTC	CASSSWQGQYF
.	TRBV6-6	.	TRBJ2-7	TGTGCCAGCAGTTCCGCCACGGATGGTATCGAGCAGTACTTC	CASSSATDGIEQYF
.	TRBV28	TRBD2	TRBJ2-7	TGTGCCAGCAATGCTCCGGGACTAGCGGAACAAAGTAGCTCCTACGAGCAGTACTTC	CASNAPGLAEQSSSYEQYF
.	TRBV29-1	.	TRBJ1-2	TGCAGCGTTGCCCCCCGCCTCTCGGGTGGCTACACCTTC	CSVAPRLSGGYTF
.	TRBV27	.	TRBJ2-7	TGTGCCAGCAGTGACGCCCCGGGGAGTGGCTACGAGCAGTACTTC	CASSDAPGSGYEQYF
.	TRBV5-1	.	TRBJ1-1	TGCGCCAGCAGCCCACAACCAGGTACCAACACTGAAGCTTTCTTT	CASSPQPGTNTEAFF
.	TRBV14	.	TRBJ2-7	TGTGCCAGCAGACTCTCGCCGAGTTTCGAGCAGTACTTC	CASRLSPSFEQYF
.	TRBV7-9	.	TRBJ2-4	TGTGCCAGCAGCTTTGGGGATATAAGAGCCAAAAACATTCAGTACTTC	CASSFGDIRAKNIQYF
.	TRBV4-1	TRBD1	TRBJ2-1	TGCGCCAGCAGCCCCACTTCAGGGGGCTCCTACAATGAGCAGTTCTTC	CASSPTSGGSYNEQFF
.	TRBV5-4	TRBD1	TRBJ1-4	TGTGCCAGCAGCTCGGGACAGAAAGCAACTAATGAAAAACTGTTTTTT	CASSSGQKATNEKLFF
.	TRBV30	TRBD1	TRBJ1-3	TGTGCCTGGAACGGACAGGCCTTCGGGGGTGGAAACACCATATATTTT	CAWNGQAFGGGNTIYF
.	TRBV11-3	.	TRBJ2-7	TGTGCCAGCAGCTTTTCGGTACCGAGCTCCTACGAGCAGTACTTC	CASSFSVPSSYEQYF
.	TRBV30	.	TRBJ1-5	TGTGCCTGGAATCGGGGGGCGAGTCAGCCCCAGCATTTT	CAWNRGASQPQHF
.	TRBV6-6	TRBD2	TRBJ2-7	TGTGCCAGCAGGAGCGGGACGGCCTACGAGCAGTACTTC	CASRSGTAYEQYF
.	TRBV7-2	.	TRBJ1-2	TGTGCCAGCAGCTTAGTAAGTGGCGGGGGATCGGGAGCTAACTATGGCTACACCTTC	CASSLVSGGGSGANYGYTF
.	TRBV28	.	TRBJ1-2	TGTGCCAGTTTACACCCGATTAACTATGGCTACACCTTC	CASLHPINYGYTF
few	TRBV5-1	.	TRBJ1-5	TGCGCCAGCAGCTTGGCCAGCAATCAGCCCCAGCATTTT	CASSLASNQPQHF
.	TRBV7-6	TRBD2	TRBJ2-7	TGTGCCAGCAGCCCCGGGACTAGCGGGAGGTACGAGCAGTACTTC	CASSPGTSGRYEQYF
.	TRBV5-4	TRBD2	TRBJ2-5	TGTGCCAGCAAGGGACTAGCGGGATCTGAGACCCAGTACTTC	CASKGLAGSETQYF
.	TRBV19	.	TRBJ2-1	TGTGCCAGTAGTATTGGTCAGCGATGGGCTAATAAGGAGCAGTTCTTC	CASSIGQRWANKEQFF
.	TRBV5-4	TRBD1	TRBJ1-2	TGTGCCAGCAGCCCGACAGGGATTAACTATGGCTACACCTTC	CASSPTGINYGYTF
.	TRBV27	.	TRBJ1-5	TGTGCCAGCAGCCCACGGGCAGACACAAGCAATCAGCCCCAGCATTTT	CASSPRADTSNQPQHF
.	TRBV6-1	.	TRBJ1-5	TGTGCCAGCAAAATCTCGGGACAACTCAATCAGCCCCAGCATTTT	CASKISGQLNQPQHF
.	TRBV7-2	.	TRBJ2-7	TGTGCCAGCAGCTTAGGTCTCGAGCAGTACTTC	CASSLGLEQYF
.	TRBV2	.	TRBJ1-3	TGTGCCAGCAGCGCAGAAGTAGCTGGAAACACCATATATTTT	CASSAEVAGNTIYF
once	TRBV2	.	TRBJ2-3	TGTGCCAGCAGCGCGGACAGATGGACAGATACGCAGTATTTT	CASSADRWTDTQYF
.	TRBV5-4	TRBD2	TRBJ2-3	TGTGCCAGCAGCGCGGGACTAGCGGGAGGCACAGATACGCAGTATTTT	CASSAGLAGGTDTQYF
.	TRBV5-1	TRBD1	TRBJ2-7	TGCGCCAGCAGCATACAGGGGGACTACGAGCAGTACTTC	CASSIQGDYEQYF
.	TRBV6-5	.	TRBJ2-7	TGTGCCAGCAGTTACTCGACTAGTGATGGATACGAGCAGTACTTC	CASSYSTSDGYEQYF
.	TRBV25-1	.	TRBJ2-7	TGTGCCAGCAGTGACCCCGGGAGAACCCACGAGCAGTACTTC	CASSDPGRTHEQYF
.	TRBV11-3	.	TRBJ2-1	TGTGCCAGCAGCTTAGCCCCCCTTAATGAGCAGTTCTTC	CASSLAPLNEQFF
.	TRBV19	.	TRBJ2-2	TGTGCCAGTAGTATTGTCGGGGAGCTGTTTTTT	CASSIVGELFF